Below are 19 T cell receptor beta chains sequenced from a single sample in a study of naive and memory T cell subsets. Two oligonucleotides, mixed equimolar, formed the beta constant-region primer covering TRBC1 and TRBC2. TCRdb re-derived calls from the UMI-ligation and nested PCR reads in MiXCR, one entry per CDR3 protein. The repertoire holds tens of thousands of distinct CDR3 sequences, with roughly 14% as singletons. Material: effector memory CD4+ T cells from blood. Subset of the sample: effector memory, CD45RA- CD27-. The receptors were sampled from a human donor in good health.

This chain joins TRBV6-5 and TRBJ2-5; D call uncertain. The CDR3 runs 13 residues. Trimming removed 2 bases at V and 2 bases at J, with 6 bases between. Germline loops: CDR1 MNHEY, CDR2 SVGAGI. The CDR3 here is CASSYHRQETQYF. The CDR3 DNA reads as TGTGCCAGCAGTTACCACAGACAAGAGACCCAGTACTTC.

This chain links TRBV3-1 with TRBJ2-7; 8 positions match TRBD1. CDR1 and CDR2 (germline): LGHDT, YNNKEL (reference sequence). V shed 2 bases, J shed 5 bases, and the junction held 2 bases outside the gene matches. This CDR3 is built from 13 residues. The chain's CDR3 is CASSQRQGNEQYF. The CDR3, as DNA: TGTGCCAGCAGCCAACGACAGGGGAACGAGCAGTACTTC.

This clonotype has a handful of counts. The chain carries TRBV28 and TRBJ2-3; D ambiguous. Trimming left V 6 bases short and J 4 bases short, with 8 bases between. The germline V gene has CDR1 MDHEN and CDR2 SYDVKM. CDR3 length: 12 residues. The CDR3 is CASSPPPDTQYF. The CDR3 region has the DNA TGTGCCAGCAGCCCCCCCCCAGATACGCAGTATTTT.

The CDR3 DNA reads as TGTGCCAGCAGCCACGGCGGCGGGGGAACCCAAGAGACCCAGTACTTC. Protein product: CASSHGGGGTQETQYF. The gene calls are TRBV7-3 and TRBJ2-5; 7 bases are a match to TRBD2. V dropped 5 bases and J dropped 1; count of bases not matched to a gene: 10. CDR3 size: 16 residues. Germline V lookup: CDR1 SGHTA, CDR2 FQGTGA.

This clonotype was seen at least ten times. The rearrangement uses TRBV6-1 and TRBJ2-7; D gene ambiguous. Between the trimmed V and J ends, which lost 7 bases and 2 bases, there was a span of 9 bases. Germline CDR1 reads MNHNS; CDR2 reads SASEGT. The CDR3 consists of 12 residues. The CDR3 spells CASIQKTYEQYF. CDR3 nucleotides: TGTGCCAGCATTCAGAAAACCTACGAGCAGTACTTC.

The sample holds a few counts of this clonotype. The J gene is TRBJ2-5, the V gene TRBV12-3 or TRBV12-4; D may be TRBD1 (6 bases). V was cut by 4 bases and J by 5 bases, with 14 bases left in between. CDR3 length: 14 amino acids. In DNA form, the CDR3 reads TGTGCCAGCAGTTCTTCCTCAGGGGTTGAGACCCAGTACTTC. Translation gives CASSSSSGVETQYF.

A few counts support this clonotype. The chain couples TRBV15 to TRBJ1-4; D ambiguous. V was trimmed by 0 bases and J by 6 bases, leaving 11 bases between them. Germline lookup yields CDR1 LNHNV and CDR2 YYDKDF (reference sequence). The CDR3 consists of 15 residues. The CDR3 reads CATSRDGRPDEKLFF. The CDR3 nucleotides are TGTGCCACCAGCAGAGACGGAAGGCCCGATGAAAAACTGTTTTTT.

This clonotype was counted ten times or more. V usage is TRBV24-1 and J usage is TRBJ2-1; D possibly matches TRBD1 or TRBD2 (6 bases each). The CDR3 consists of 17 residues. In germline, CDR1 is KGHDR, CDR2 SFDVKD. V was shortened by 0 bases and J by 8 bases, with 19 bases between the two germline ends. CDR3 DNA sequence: TGTGCCACCAGTGATTTGCGGCCGGGACCCGGGGGCTATGAGCAGTTCTTC. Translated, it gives CATSDLRPGPGGYEQFF.

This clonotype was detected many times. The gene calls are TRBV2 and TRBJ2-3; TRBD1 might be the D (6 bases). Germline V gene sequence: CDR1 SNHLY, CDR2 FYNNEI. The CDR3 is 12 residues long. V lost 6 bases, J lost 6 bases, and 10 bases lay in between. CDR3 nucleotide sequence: TGTGCCAGCAGAGGGGGTCCGGATACGCAGTATTTT. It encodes CASRGGPDTQYF.

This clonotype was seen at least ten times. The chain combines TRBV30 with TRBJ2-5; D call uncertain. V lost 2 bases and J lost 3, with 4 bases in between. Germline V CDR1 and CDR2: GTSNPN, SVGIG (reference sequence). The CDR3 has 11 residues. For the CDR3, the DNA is TGTGCCTGGAGTTGGGAAGAGACCCAGTACTTC. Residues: CAWSWEETQYF.

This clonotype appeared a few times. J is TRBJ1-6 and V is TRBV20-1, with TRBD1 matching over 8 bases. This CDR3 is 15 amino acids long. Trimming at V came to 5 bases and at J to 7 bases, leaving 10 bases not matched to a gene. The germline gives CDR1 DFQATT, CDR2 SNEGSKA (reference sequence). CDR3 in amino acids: CSAGGQGARNSPLHF. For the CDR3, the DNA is TGCAGTGCTGGGGGCCAGGGGGCGAGGAATTCACCCCTCCACTTT.

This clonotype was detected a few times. The CDR3 nucleotides are TGTGCCAGCAGTCCCGATCTTCGTCGTCGCACAGATACGCAGTATTTT. Encoded protein: CASSPDLRRRTDTQYF. V is TRBV7-8 and J is TRBJ2-3; D is ambiguous. Germline V gives CDR1 SGHVS, CDR2 FQNEAQ. This CDR3 has 16 amino acids. V was pared by 6 bases and J by 1 base, with 17 bases between.

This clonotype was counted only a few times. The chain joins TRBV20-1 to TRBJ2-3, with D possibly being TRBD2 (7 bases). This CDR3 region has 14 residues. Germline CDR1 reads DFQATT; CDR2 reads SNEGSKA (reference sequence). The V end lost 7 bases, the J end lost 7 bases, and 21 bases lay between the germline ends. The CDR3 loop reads CSGGGGVGSNTQYF. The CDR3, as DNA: TGCAGTGGAGGGGGGGGAGTTGGTTCCAATACGCAGTATTTT.

CDR3 region: CASSPLDMGLATGTQYF. In nucleotides, the CDR3 is TGCGCCAGCAGCCCCCTCGACATGGGACTAGCCACGGGTACGCAGTATTTT. V is TRBV4-1 and J is TRBJ2-3, with 9 bases that match TRBD2. This CDR3 has 17 residues. In germline, CDR1 is MGHRA, CDR2 YSYEKL. V lost 4 bases, J lost 8 bases, and 16 bases stayed unmatched.

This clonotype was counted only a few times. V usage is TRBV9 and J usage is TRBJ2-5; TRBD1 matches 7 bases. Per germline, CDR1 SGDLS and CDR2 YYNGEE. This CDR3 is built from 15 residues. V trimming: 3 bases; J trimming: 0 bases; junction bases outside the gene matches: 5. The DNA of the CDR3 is TGTGCCAGCAGCGGGGACAGTTGGTACCAAGAGACCCAGTACTTC. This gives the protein CASSGDSWYQETQYF.

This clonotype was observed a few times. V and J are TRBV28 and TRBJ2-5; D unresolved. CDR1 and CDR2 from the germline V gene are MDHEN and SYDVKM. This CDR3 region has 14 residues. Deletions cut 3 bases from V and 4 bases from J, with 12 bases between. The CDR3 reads CASSFSGDTETQYF. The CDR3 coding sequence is TGTGCCAGCAGTTTTTCTGGCGACACAGAGACCCAGTACTTC.

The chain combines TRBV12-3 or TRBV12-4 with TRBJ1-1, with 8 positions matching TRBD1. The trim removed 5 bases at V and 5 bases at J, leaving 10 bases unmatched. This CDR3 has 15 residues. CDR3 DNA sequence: TGTGCCAGCAGTAATCGACAGGGGCGTGTAACTGAAGCTTTCTTT. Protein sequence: CASSNRQGRVTEAFF.

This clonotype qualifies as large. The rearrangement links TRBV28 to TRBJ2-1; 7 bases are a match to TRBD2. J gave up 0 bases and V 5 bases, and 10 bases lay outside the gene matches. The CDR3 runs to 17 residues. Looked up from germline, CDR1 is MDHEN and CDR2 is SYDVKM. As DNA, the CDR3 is TGTGCCAGCAGTCCCTACCCCGGGGGGAGCTCCTACAATGAGCAGTTCTTC. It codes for CASSPYPGGSSYNEQFF.

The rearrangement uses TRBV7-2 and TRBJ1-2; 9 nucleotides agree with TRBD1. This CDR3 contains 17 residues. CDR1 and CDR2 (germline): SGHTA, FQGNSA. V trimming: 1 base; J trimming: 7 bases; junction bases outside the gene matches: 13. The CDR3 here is CASSLVSVWTGEVGYTF. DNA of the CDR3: TGTGCCAGCAGCTTAGTCTCAGTCTGGACAGGGGAGGTTGGCTACACCTTC.